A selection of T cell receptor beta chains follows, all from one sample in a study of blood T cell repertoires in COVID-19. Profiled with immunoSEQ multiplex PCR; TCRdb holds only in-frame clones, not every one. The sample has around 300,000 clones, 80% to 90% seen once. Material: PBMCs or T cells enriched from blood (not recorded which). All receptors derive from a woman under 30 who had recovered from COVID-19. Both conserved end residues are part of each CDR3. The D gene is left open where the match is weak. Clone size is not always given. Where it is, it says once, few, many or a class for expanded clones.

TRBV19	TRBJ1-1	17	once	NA	TGTGCCAGTAGCCCCGTACCCTGGACAGCCTCTAACACTGAAGCTTTCTTT	CASSPVPWTASNTEAFF
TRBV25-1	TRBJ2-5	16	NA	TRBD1	TGTGCCAGCAGTGAGCCCCCCTCGACAGGGAAAGAGACCCAGTACTTC	CASSEPPSTGKETQYF
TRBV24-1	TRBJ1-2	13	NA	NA	TGTGCCACCAGTGATTCGGGAGTTTATGGCTACACCTTC	CATSDSGVYGYTF
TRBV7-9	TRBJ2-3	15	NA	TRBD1	TGTGCCAGCAGCTTAGAAGGACAGGGGACAGATACGCAGTATTTT	CASSLEGQGTDTQYF
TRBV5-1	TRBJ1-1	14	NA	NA	TGCGCCAGCAGCCTGACAGCCATGAACACTGAAGCTTTCTTT	CASSLTAMNTEAFF
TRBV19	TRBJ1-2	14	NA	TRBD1	TGTGCCAGTAGTGCCGGACAGGGGAGAGATGGCTACACCTTC	CASSAGQGRDGYTF
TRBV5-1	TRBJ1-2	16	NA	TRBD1	TGCGCCACGCGAGTTGGGACAGGGGCGCAAGACTATGGCTACACCTTC	CATRVGTGAQDYGYTF
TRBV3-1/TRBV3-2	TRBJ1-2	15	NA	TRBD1	TGTGCCAGCAGCCAAACACACAGGGGCAACTATGGCTACACCTTC	CASSQTHRGNYGYTF
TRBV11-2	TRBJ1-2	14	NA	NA	TGTGCCAGCAGGTTAGGCGGCAGCGGCTATGGCTACACCTTC	CASRLGGSGYGYTF
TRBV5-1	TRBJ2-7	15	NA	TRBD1	TGCGCCAGCCGCTTGGGGCCGGGACAGGGTGAAGAGCAGTACTTC	CASRLGPGQGEEQYF
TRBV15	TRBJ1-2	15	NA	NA	TGTGCCACCAGCAGAGATACAGGGCTGAACTATGGCTACACCTTC	CATSRDTGLNYGYTF
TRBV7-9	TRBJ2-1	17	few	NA	TGTGCCAGCAGCTTAGCTACGACCCGGGTACCCTACAATGAGCAGTTCTTC	CASSLATTRVPYNEQFF
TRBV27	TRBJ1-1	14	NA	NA	TGTGCCAGCAGTTTAAGAGGGCTGCACACTGAAGCTTTCTTT	CASSLRGLHTEAFF
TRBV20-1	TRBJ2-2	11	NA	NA	TGCAGTGCTATAGACACCGGGGAGCTGTTTTTT	CSAIDTGELFF
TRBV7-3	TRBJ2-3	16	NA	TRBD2	TGTGCCAGCAGCGAACTAGCGGGGGGGCGGACAGATACGCAGTATTTT	CASSELAGGRTDTQYF
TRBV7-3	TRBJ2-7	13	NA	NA	TGTGCCAGCAGCACGGACAGTTCCTACGAGCAGTACTTC	CASSTDSSYEQYF
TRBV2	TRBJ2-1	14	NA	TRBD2	TGTGCCAGCAGTGGGCTAGCGGGGGGATATGAGCAGTTCTTC	CASSGLAGGYEQFF
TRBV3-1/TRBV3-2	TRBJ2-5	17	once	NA	TGTGCCAGCAGCCAAGAGAGGCCAGGACTTCTTAAAGAGACCCAGTACTTC	CASSQERPGLLKETQYF
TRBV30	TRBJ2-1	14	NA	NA	TGTGCCTGGAGTCTTTTATCACTCTACAATGAGCAGTTCTTC	CAWSLLSLYNEQFF
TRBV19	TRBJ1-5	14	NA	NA	TGTGCCAGTAGCTTGGCAGTTAGCAATCAGCCCCAGCATTTT	CASSLAVSNQPQHF
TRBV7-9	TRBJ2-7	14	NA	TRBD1	TGTGCCAGCAGCTTGCCAGGGGGTTCCTACGAGCAGTACTTC	CASSLPGGSYEQYF
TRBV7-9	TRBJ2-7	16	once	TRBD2	TGTGCCAGCAGCCACCCCCAGCGGGGGTCCTCCTACGAGCAGTACTTC	CASSHPQRGSSYEQYF
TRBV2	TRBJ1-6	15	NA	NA	TGTGCCAGCAGTGATATGGGACAAGAAAATTCACCCCTCCACTTT	CASSDMGQENSPLHF
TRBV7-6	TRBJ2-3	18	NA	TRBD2	TGTGCCAGCAGCCGATTGGTAGCGGGGGGGGCGGGCACAGATACGCAGTATTTT	CASSRLVAGGAGTDTQYF
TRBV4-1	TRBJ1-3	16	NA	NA	TGCGCCAGCAGCCGGGAAGGGGCCGCCACTGGAAACACCATATATTTT	CASSREGAATGNTIYF
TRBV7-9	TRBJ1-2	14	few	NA	TGTGCCAGCAGCGTAACCGGGACACCGTATGGCTACACCTTC	CASSVTGTPYGYTF
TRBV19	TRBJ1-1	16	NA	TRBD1	TGTGCCAGTAGTATGGGACAGGGGGCTCTGGACACTGAAGCTTTCTTT	CASSMGQGALDTEAFF
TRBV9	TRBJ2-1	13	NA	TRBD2	TGTGCCAGTACCCTAGCGGGGGACAATGAGCAGTTCTTC	CASTLAGDNEQFF
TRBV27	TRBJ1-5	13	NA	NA	TGTGCCAGCAGTTTATCATGGGCCCAGCCCCAGCATTTT	CASSLSWAQPQHF
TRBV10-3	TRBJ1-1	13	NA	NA	TGTGCCATCAGTGAGTCTATAGACAGCGAAGCTTTCTTT	CAISESIDSEAFF
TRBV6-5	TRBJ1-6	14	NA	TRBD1	TGTGCCAGCAGCAGGACAGGGGTTAATTCACCCCTCCACTTT	CASSRTGVNSPLHF
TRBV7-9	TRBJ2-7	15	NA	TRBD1	TGTGCCAGCAGCTTACAGGGGGCTCTAGCCTACGAGCAGTACTTC	CASSLQGALAYEQYF
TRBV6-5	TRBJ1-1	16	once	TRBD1	TGTGCCAGCAGTTACTCTTGGGACAGGATAGGCACTGAAGCTTTCTTT	CASSYSWDRIGTEAFF
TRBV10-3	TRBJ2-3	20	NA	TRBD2	TGTGCCATCAGTGAGTTTTCAGGACTAGCGGGGCCTTTTGGCACAGATACGCAGTATTTT	CAISEFSGLAGPFGTDTQYF
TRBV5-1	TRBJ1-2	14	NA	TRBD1	TGCGCCAGCTCCCTCCGGACAGGGGACTATGGCTACACCTTC	CASSLRTGDYGYTF
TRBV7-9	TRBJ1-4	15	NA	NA	TGTGCCAGCAGCTTAGAGGGGCCAACTAATGAAAAACTGTTTTTT	CASSLEGPTNEKLFF
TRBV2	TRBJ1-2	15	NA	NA	TGTGCCAGCATAGTACATATTGACAGGAACTATGGCTACACCTTC	CASIVHIDRNYGYTF
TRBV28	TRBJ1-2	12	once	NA	TGTGCCAGCAGTTTGGAAGGGGGTGGCTACACCTTC	CASSLEGGGYTF
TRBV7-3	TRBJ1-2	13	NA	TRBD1	TGTGCCAGCAGCAAAGACAGGGACTATGGCTACACCTTC	CASSKDRDYGYTF
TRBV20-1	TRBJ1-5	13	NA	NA	TGCAGTGCTAGTTCAGGTGCCGATCAGCCCCAGCATTTT	CSASSGADQPQHF
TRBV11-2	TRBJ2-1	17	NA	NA	TGTGCCAGCAGCTTAACCCCACCGGGGAGCTCCTACAATGAGCAGTTCTTC	CASSLTPPGSSYNEQFF
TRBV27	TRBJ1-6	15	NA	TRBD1	TGTGCCAGCAGACGACCGACAGGGGGTAATTCACCCCTCCACTTT	CASRRPTGGNSPLHF
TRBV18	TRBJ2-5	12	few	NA	TGTGCCAGCTCACCGAGCCAAGAGACCCAGTACTTC	CASSPSQETQYF
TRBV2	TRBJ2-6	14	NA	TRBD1	TGTGCCAGCAAGAGGGGGCAGGGGGCCAACGTCCTGACTTTC	CASKRGQGANVLTF
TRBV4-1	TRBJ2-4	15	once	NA	TGCGCCAGCAGCCAAGATTTACAGACGGAAAACATTCAGTACTTC	CASSQDLQTENIQYF
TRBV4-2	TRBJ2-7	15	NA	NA	TGTGCCAGCAGCCCCTACGGAGGGTCGAGCTACGAGCAGTACTTC	CASSPYGGSSYEQYF